This T cell receptor beta chain appears in the sequencing data of a study of OX40 agonist ivuxolimab in advanced cancers. Study-level background: Ivuxolimab is an agonistic anti-OX40 (CD134) antibody, and patients were treated with it. Study results and limitations: Clonal expansion among partial responders at 0.1-3.0 mg/kg ranked near the lowest. Which antigen the expanded peripheral T cells recognized is unknown. Both blood CD4+ and CD8+ T cells showed clonal growth by week 6 at 0.1 to 3.0 mg/kg.

About this clone itself: Its antigen remains unknown.

The CDR3 covers 12 residues. The germline V gene encodes CDR1 SGDLS and CDR2 YYNGEE. J was trimmed by 10 bases and V by 3 bases; bases with no gene match: 0. Libraries were prepared by immunoSEQ multiplex PCR; TCRdb keeps only in-frame clonotypes and omits some of them. This table has more than 80,000 clones, around 90% appearing once. The sample in question was CD4+ or CD8+ T cells sorted from blood, obtained in a trial of the OX40 agonist ivuxolimab. The chain combines TRBV9 with TRBJ2-1; 11 bases line up with TRBD2. This receptor was taken from an adult with an advanced solid tumor such as melanoma, head and neck, liver or kidney cancer. CDR3 sequence: CASSGTSGEQFF. In nucleotides, the CDR3 is TGTGCCAGCAGCGGGACTAGCGGGGAGCAGTTCTTC.